This TCR beta chain came from a study of glioma-infiltrating T cells. Findings and caveats of the study: Only very few CDR3 sequences appeared in both tissue and blood. Non-neoplastic patients had below-expected tissue-blood divergence, while all gliomas exceeded expectation.

A remark on this clonotype: Its antigen is unidentified.

The CDR3 runs to 12 residues. Germline V CDR1 and CDR2: SGHTA, FQGNSA. Trimming took off 4 bases at V and 5 bases at J, with 5 bases between the two ends. Using RNA template, CDR3s of TCR alpha and beta were amplified with iRepertoire arm-PCR. For one-step reverse transcription and amplification, about 90-400 ng of tissue mRNA or PBMC total RNA was used. TCRdb used MiXCR to reprocess the multiplex PCR reads, holding one entry per CDR3 protein. The sample carries roughly 20,000 distinct CDR3 sequences, about 22% recorded once. The chain recombines TRBV7-2 with TRBJ1-4; D remains unclear. The sequence was collected from a human donor with low-grade glioma or glioblastoma, undergoing nonglioma brain surgery, or in good health (not recorded which). The specimen was glioma tissue, nonneoplastic brain tissue, or PBMCs (not recorded which). The CDR3 DNA reads as TGTGCCAGCAGCTCGGTGAATGAAAAACTGTTTTTT. Amino acids: CASSSVNEKLFF. Variable domain in full (rest from reference TRBV7-2 and TRBJ1-4): GAGVSQSPSNKVTEKGKDVELRCDPISGHTALYWYRQSLGQGLEFLIYFQGNSAPDKSGLPSDRFSAERTGGSVSTLTIQRTQQEDSAVYLCASSSVNEKLFFGSGTQLSVL.